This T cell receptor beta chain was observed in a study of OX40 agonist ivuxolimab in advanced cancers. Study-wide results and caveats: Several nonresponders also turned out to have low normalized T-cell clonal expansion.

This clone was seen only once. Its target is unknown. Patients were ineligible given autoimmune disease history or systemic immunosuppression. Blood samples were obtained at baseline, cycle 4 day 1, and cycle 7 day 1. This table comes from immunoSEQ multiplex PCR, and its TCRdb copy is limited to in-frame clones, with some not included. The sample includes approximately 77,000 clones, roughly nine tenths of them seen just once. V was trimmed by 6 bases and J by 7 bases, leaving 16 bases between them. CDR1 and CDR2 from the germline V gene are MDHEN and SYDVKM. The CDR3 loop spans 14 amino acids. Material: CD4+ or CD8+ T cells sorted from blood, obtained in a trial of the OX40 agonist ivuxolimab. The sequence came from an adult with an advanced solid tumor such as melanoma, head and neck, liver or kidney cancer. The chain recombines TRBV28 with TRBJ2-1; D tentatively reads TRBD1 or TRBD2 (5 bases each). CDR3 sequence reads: CASRPGRGRNEQFF. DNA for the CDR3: TGTGCCAGCAGACCGGGACGGGGACGAAATGAGCAGTTCTTC.